This entry features one T cell receptor beta chain sequence. This clonotype was seen only once. It has no known antigen specificity. Qualities for individual bases were not recorded, and no much larger clone is one base off. On its own, one read is weak support. This entry comes from a study of T cells in Graves' hyperthyroidism and ophthalmopathy (dated by TCRdb to about 2019). Notes on the research overall: TCR V-J signatures able to tell the groups apart were searched for in a discovery cohort of about a hundred patients, of whom under 45 had Graves' ophthalmopathy and around 56 had stable Graves' hyperthyroidism. Prospective prediction of ophthalmopathy was tested in an independent validation cohort consisting of 18 hyperthyroidism patients and more than 15 patients who later progressed to ophthalmopathy. The 80 to 100 discovery patients were randomly divided into training and test sets at a 7:3 ratio. Thyroid tissue and blood T-cell repertoires from about six Graves' hyperthyroidism patients were also compared in the study. After blood sampling, hyperthyroidism patients were treated with methimazole at a starting dose of 30 mg daily, and ophthalmopathy patients were treated with high-dose intravenous methylprednisolone. TCR Vbeta CDR3 sequencing of 135 peripheral blood samples (under 45 ophthalmopathy, about 75 hyperthyroidism and around 17 progressor patients) is reported in the paper.

V and J are truncated by 0 bases and 1 base respectively, leaving an intervening sequence of 10 bases. From a lookup of the germline V gene, CDR1 and CDR2 are SQVTM and ANQGSEA. The CDR3 goes from the cysteine to the phenylalanine over 14 residues. Left in the record is the CDR3 DNA by itself, 42 bases read in frame from the first base. Overall results and qualifications from the work: In cross-validation, a model built on a 13 V-J signature told ophthalmopathy apart from stable hyperthyroidism with 87.88% sensitivity and about 81% specificity, and in testing the same model reached 80%/75%. Blood samples also contained most of the expanded thyroid clonotypes (frequency above 0.001), which suggests that blood repertoires may reflect thyroid immune responses. In validation, the model predicted progression to ophthalmopathy a median of 6.5 months before onset, with about 64% sensitivity and roughly 79% specificity. Sample size was not statistically predetermined, and blinding of investigators to group allocation was not performed.

Amplification of TCR beta CDR3 regions was carried out from RNA transcripts. The TCR CDR3 was subjected to a first round of RT-PCR using the HTBI primer set and the Qiagen OneStep RT-PCR kit. Libraries were constructed in a second round of multiplex PCR, after which size selection and purification were carried out. Paired-end sequencing of the libraries was performed with 100 bp reads on an Illumina HiSeq2000. The study's processing was this. SOAPnuke was used to process the raw data, with reads discarded if the reads contained adapters or uncalled bases, had a mean Phred below 15, or lacked an exact constant-primer or identifier match. COPE v1.2.5 was used to merge the high-quality paired reads, and each unique nucleotide sequence was defined as a clonotype. MiTCR v1.1 was used to align the clonotypes against IMGT TRBV, TRBD and TRBJ reference segments. The analysis was restricted to V-J combinations with a frequency above 0.0001, which together covered roughly 99% of the repertoires. The TCS score was defined as the ratio of F50 (clonal expansion) to E x V (chaos), calculated using BLOSUM62-based TCRdist between CDR3 peptides within each V-J. Welch's t-statistics and random forest reduced around 550 V-J features to roughly 13, which were used in a naive Bayes classifier (R e1071). The similarity between thyroid and blood repertoires was quantified using the Morisita-Horn index. TCRdb reworked the public reads: Q25 trimming with fastp, MiXCR clone assembly, productive beta chains retained. Here each entry gathers all rows of one CDR3 protein and keeps the most common genes and DNA. These V and J calls originate from TCRdb's pipeline instead of the authors' own analysis. The sample table lists roughly 570,000 distinct CDR3 sequences, around 45% of them with a count of one. Jointly, the top ten make up around 7.7% of the sample.

Stable Graves' hyperthyroidism was defined as the absence of progression to ophthalmopathy over 18 months of follow-up. The hyperthyroidism patients were between 18 and 65 years old and newly diagnosed, with a disease duration of less than 2 months. Any patient with an uncontrolled infection, another autoimmune disease, pregnancy or lactation was excluded. Diagnoses were established on the basis of clinical symptoms, serum thyroxine and TRAb, thyroid ultrasound, and orbital computed tomography. Total RNA was extracted with Trizol reagent, and quality was checked on an Agilent 2100 Bioanalyzer. Recombination joined TRBV29-1 with TRBJ2-7; the D gene is possibly TRBD1 or TRBD2, each agreeing over 5 bases. Material for sequencing was peripheral blood or thyroid tissue (not recorded which). This TCR came from a woman aged 18 to 35 with Graves' hyperthyroidism. Read as DNA, the sequence is TGCAGCGTTGAAGATCTGGGGGAGTCCTACGAGCAGTACTTC. This codes for CSVEDLGESYEQYF.